This T cell receptor beta chain was sequenced for a study of OX40 agonist ivuxolimab in advanced cancers. Clones were read by immunoSEQ multiplex PCR, and TCRdb kept only the in-frame ones, dropping some. The table shows 35,000 to 45,000 clones, with about 86% occurring only once. Germline V gene lookup returns CDR1 MGHDK and CDR2 SYGVNS. This CDR3 is built from 13 residues. Trimming pared 5 bases from V and 1 base from J, leaving 8 bases between. The sequence came from an adult with an advanced solid tumor such as melanoma, head and neck, liver or kidney cancer. The chain joins TRBV25-1 to TRBJ1-1; D uncertain. Sequencing used CD4+ or CD8+ T cells sorted from blood, obtained in a trial of the OX40 agonist ivuxolimab. CDR3 region: CASSIATNTEAFF. CDR3 nucleotides: TGTGCCAGCAGTATAGCCACGAACACTGAAGCTTTCTTT.